This T cell receptor beta chain was retrieved from a study of blood T cell repertoires in COVID-19. On the study more broadly: PBMCs, B-cell-depleted T cells, or T cells provided the cDNA or gDNA that made up the material.

V shed 6 bases and J shed 0 bases, with 15 bases lying between them. Germline V gene lookup returns CDR1 SQVTM and CDR2 ANQGSEA. This CDR3 is 16 amino acids long. The method was immunoSEQ multiplex PCR; TCRdb's version includes in-frame clones alone and lacks a portion of them. This table has tens of thousands of clones, roughly 80% appearing once. Participants were placed into cohorts based on the clinical history they reported. The clonotype originates from a woman in her forties with acute COVID-19. This chain links TRBV29-1 with TRBJ2-6, with a weak D call TRBD1 (6 bases). The material sequenced was PBMCs or T cells enriched from blood (not recorded which). CDR3 loop: CSVRTTGISGANVLTF. The CDR3 DNA sequence: TGCAGCGTGAGGACCACAGGGATCTCTGGGGCCAACGTCCTGACTTTC. The full variable domain, completed using reference TRBV29-1 and TRBJ2-6, is SAVISQKPSRDICQRGTSLTIQCQVDSQVTMMFWYRQQPGQSLTLIATANQGSEATYESGFVIDKFPISRPNLTFSTLTVSNMSPEDSSIYLCSVRTTGISGANVLTFGAGSRLTVL.